Sequencing of this T cell receptor beta chain was carried out in a study of graft-versus-host responses after intestinal transplantation. About the study: Anti-thymocyte globulin was used for induction in all recipients, who then took tacrolimus and steroids for roughly 3 years.

Assay used: immunoSEQ multiplex PCR; TCRdb lists only in-frame clones, some missing. Among about 22,000 clones listed, about 60% were seen once. With 1 base clipped from V and 7 bases from J, the junction kept 17 bases outside the gene matches. Germline CDR1 is SGHTA and CDR2 is FQGNSA. The CDR3 extends over 18 amino acids. The sample in question was alloreactive CD4+ T cells from a mixed lymphocyte reaction culture, obtained before intestinal transplant. The sample's subset: CFSE-low proliferating T cells sorted from roughly six-day pre-transplant mixed lymphocyte reaction (GvH or HvG direction). The source is a human patient who received an intestinal transplant. This chain connects TRBV7-2 to TRBJ1-2; 8 positions match TRBD1. CDR3 coding DNA: TGTGCCAGCAGCTTAGTGACCGGGACAGGCCCAGGAAGGGGTGGCTACACCTTC. This encodes CASSLVTGTGPGRGGYTF.